The entry that follows covers one T cell receptor beta chain sequence. Its antigen is still unknown. CDR1 SGDLS and CDR2 YYNGEE come from the germline V gene. The trim removed 0 bases at V and 5 bases at J, leaving 9 bases unmatched. CDR3 size: 16 residues. The data are from a study of cytomegalovirus exposure and HLA in healthy donors. Study conclusions and caveats: Listed as cytomegalovirus-associated were approximately 160 TCR beta chains. TCR beta V- and J-gene trimming was later associated with a missense DCLRE1C variant. Cytomegalovirus status was reportedly diagnosed by the classifier with high sensitivity and specificity.

This PCR relied on a set of 60 Vbeta primers and 13 Jbeta primers. Using immunoSEQ multiplex PCR, the repertoire was profiled, and TCRdb retains in-frame clones only, with some absent. The sample lists about 150,000 clones, over 60% occurring once. The J gene is TRBJ2-7, the V gene TRBV9, with 9 bases that match TRBD2. The clonotype originates from a woman aged 60-75 years in good health and CMV-seronegative. Sequencing was performed on PBMCs. CDR3 loop: CASSVEIRAGGDEQYF. CDR3 bases: TGTGCCAGCAGCGTAGAGATTCGGGCGGGAGGGGACGAGCAGTACTTC. The full variable domain, rest sourced from reference TRBV9 and TRBJ2-7, is DSGVTQTPKHLITATGQRVTLRCSPRSGDLSVYWYQQSLDQGLQFLIQYYNGEERAKGNILERFSAQQFPDLHSELNLSSLELGDSALYFCASSVEIRAGGDEQYFGPGTRLTVT.